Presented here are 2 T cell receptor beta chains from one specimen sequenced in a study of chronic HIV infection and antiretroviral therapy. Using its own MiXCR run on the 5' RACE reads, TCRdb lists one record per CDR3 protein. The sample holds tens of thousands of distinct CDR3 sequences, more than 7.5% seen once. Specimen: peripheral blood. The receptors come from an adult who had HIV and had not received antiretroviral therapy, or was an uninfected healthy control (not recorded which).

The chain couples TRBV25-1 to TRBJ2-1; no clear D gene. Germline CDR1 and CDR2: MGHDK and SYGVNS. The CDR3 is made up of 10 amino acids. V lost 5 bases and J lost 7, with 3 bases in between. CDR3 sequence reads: CASSLNEQFF. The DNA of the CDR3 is TGTGCCAGCAGTCTGAATGAGCAGTTCTTC.

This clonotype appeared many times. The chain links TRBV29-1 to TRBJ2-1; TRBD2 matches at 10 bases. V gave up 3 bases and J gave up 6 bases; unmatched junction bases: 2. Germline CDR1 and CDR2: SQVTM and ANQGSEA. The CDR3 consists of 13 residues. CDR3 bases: TGCAGCGTTGAGGGACTAGCGAGCAATGAGCAGTTCTTC. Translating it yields CSVEGLASNEQFF.